Described below is a single TCR beta chain sequence and its context. The antigen remains unidentified. V lost 4 bases, J lost 3 bases, and 4 bases stayed unmatched. This CDR3 region has 14 residues. Germline V CDR1 and CDR2: SGHTA, FQGTGA. This specimen comes from a study of shared clonotypes between healthy human individuals. Unsorted PBMC contributed roughly 300 ng DNA, roughly 30,000 T cell genomes, to each replicate PCR. Ten immunoSEQ deep assay plates were used by the authors to sequence unsorted PBMC DNA. Under the authors' procedure: Without quality scores, immunoSEQ junctional reads could not be filtered like full-length reads. Sequencing was performed with immunoSEQ multiplex PCR; in TCRdb, only in-frame clones are kept and a portion is missing. V, J and clone size reflect that table, while D and trimming were determined from the DNA. The repertoire holds some 470,000 clones, with about three quarters as singletons.

Study-level results: Researchers sampled blood only, noting tissue repertoires likely differ.

Sequenced material: PBMCs. The clonotype originates from a woman aged 40 to 50 in good health. Some clones in this sample may be carry-over from other donors' samples. The V gene is TRBV7-3, the J gene TRBJ2-3, with TRBD2 matching 7 bases. CDR3 protein: CASSSLAATDTQYF. The CDR3 bases are TGTGCCAGCAGCTCCCTAGCGGCTACAGATACGCAGTATTTT.